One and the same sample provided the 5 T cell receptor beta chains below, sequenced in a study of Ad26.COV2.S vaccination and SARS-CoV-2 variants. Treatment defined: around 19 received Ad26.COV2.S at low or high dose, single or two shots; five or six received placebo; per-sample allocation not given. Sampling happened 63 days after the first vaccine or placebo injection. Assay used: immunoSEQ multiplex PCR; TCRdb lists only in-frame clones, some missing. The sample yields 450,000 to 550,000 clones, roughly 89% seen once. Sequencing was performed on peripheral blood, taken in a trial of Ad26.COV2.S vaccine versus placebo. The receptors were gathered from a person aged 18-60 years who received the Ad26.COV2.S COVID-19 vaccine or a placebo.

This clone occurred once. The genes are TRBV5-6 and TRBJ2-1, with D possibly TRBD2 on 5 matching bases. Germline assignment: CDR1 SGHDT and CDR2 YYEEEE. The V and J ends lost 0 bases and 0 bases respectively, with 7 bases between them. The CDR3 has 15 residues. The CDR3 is CASSLAGNSYNEQFF. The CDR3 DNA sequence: TGTGCCAGCAGCTTGGCCGGGAACTCCTACAATGAGCAGTTCTTC.

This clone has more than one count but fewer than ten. In DNA form, the CDR3 reads TGTGCCAGCAGTAAAGGGCCCCATCAGCCCCAGCATTTT. It codes for CASSKGPHQPQHF. V gene TRBV28 combines with J gene TRBJ1-5; D unclear. The germline V gene encodes CDR1 MDHEN and CDR2 SYDVKM. V was pared by 5 bases and J by 5 bases, with 10 bases between. The CDR3 covers 13 residues.

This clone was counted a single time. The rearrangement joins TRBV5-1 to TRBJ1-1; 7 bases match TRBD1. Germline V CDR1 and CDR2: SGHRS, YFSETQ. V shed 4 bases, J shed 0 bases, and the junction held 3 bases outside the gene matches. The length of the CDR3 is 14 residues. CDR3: CASSPQGMNTEAFF. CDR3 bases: TGCGCCAGCAGCCCACAGGGGATGAACACTGAAGCTTTCTTT.

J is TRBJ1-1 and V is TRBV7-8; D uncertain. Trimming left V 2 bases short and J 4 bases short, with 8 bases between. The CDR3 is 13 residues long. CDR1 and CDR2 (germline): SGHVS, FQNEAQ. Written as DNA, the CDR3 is TGTGCCAGCAGCTTACAGTCGTCCACTGAAGCTTTCTTT. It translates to CASSLQSSTEAFF.

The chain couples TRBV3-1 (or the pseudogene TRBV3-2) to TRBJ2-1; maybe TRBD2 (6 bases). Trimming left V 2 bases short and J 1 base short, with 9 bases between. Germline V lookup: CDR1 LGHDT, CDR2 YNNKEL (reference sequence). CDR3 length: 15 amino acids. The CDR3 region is CASSQRDLSYNEQFF. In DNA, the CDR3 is TGTGCCAGCAGCCAACGGGACTTGTCCTACAATGAGCAGTTCTTC.